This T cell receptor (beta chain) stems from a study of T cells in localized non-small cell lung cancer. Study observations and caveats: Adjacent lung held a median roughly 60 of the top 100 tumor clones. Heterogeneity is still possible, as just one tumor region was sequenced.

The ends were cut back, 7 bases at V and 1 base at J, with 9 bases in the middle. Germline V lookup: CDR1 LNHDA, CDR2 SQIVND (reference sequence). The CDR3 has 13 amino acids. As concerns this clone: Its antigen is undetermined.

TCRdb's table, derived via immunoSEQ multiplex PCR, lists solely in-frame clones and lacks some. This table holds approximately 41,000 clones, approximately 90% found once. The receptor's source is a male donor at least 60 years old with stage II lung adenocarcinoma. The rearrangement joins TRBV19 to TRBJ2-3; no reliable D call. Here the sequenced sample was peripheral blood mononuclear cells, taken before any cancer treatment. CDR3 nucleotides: TGTGCCAGTAAGGTAACGGGCACAGATACGCAGTATTTT. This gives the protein CASKVTGTDTQYF.